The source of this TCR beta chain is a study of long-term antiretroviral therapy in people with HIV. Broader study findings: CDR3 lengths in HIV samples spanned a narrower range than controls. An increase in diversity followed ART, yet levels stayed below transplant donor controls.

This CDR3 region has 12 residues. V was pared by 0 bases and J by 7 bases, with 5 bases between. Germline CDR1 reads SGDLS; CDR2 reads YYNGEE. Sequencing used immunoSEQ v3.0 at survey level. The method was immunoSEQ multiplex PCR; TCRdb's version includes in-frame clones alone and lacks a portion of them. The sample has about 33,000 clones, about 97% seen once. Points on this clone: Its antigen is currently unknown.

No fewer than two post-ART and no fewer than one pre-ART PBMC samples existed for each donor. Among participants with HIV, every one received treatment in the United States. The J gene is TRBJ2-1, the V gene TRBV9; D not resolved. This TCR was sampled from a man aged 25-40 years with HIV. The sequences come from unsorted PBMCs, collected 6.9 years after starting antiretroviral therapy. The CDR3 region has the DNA TGTGCCAGCAGCGTAGGAAGGAATGAGCAGTTCTTC. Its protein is CASSVGRNEQFF.